The 28 T cell receptor beta chains in this list originate from one sample, sequenced in a study of T cell clonotyping in hematopoietic cell transplantation. Libraries were prepared by immunoSEQ multiplex PCR; TCRdb keeps only in-frame clonotypes and omits some of them. Here the sample spans 60,000 to 75,000 clones, just under 95% being singletons. Sequencing was performed on peripheral blood mononuclear cells. Receptors originate from a man over 45 in good health. Some clones in this sample may be carry-over from other donors' samples.

Regarding this clone: At one end, the junction sequence differs from germline, possibly due to a read error. This chain links TRBV19 with TRBJ1-2; 7 bases are shared with TRBD1. The length of the CDR3 is 14 residues. Per germline, CDR1 LNHDA and CDR2 SQIVND (reference sequence). The CDR3 protein is CASKTTGFLYGYTF. The CDR3 DNA sequence: TGCGCCAGTAAGACGACAGGGTTCCTCTATGGCTACACCTTC.

This chain connects TRBV28 to TRBJ1-1; 7 nucleotides align to TRBD1. This CDR3 contains 16 residues. Germline lookup yields CDR1 MDHEN and CDR2 SYDVKM. V was clipped by 9 bases and J by 2 bases; unmatched bases: 15. DNA for the CDR3: TGTGCCAGTTCACTTAGGGCAGGGGGGGTCAACACTGAAGCTTTCTTT. Residues: CASSLRAGGVNTEAFF.

The chain links TRBV29-1 to TRBJ2-7; 8 bases align to TRBD2. The germline gives CDR1 SQVTM, CDR2 ANQGSEA. Trimming removed 7 bases from V and 3 bases from J; junction bases left unmatched: 11. This CDR3 comprises 14 residues. The DNA of the CDR3 is TGCAGCGCCACGGGGGGGAACTTATACTACGAGCAGTACTTC. Its translation is CSATGGNLYYEQYF.

This chain joins TRBV9 and TRBJ2-3; perhaps TRBD2 as D (6 bases). V was pared by 4 bases and J by 2 bases, with 11 bases between. The length of the CDR3 is 14 residues. Germline lookup yields CDR1 SGDLS and CDR2 YYNGEE. The CDR3 protein is CASSPLAFTDTQYF. CDR3 sequence (DNA): TGTGCCAGCAGCCCGCTAGCGTTCACAGATACGCAGTATTTT.

The chain's CDR3 is CASRSEGGTGELFF. CDR3 nucleotides: TGTGCCAGCAGATCCGAAGGAGGAACCGGGGAGCTGTTTTTT. This chain links TRBV6-6 with TRBJ2-2, with D possibly TRBD2 on 5 matching bases. V lost 6 bases and J lost 5, with 13 bases in between. Germline assignment: CDR1 MNHNY and CDR2 SVGAGI (reference sequence). The CDR3 runs 14 residues.

This clone was observed a single time. This chain uses TRBV29-1 with TRBJ2-7; D gene unclear. CDR1 is SQVTM and CDR2 is ANQGSEA in the germline V gene. V was cut by 7 bases and J by 5 bases, with 12 bases left in between. This CDR3 is 11 amino acids long. CDR3 protein: CSAVNTHEQYF. CDR3 in DNA: TGCAGCGCAGTAAACACCCACGAGCAGTACTTC.

J is TRBJ2-5 and V is TRBV5-8; D is perhaps TRBD1 (6 bases). V was cut by 3 bases and J by 5 bases, with 23 bases left in between. The CDR3 loop spans 17 amino acids. From germline, CDR1 is SGHTS and CDR2 YDEGEE. The CDR3 sequence is CASSSPIGGHHEETQYF. CDR3 sequence (DNA): TGTGCCAGCAGCTCCCCGATTGGGGGCCACCACGAGGAGACCCAGTACTTC.

The chain links TRBV19 to TRBJ2-1, with 14 bases lining up with TRBD2. V lost 5 bases, J lost 7 bases, and 7 bases stayed unmatched. Germline V gene lookup returns CDR1 LNHDA and CDR2 SQIVND (reference sequence). The CDR3 has 16 amino acids. For the CDR3, the DNA is TGTGCCAGTAGTTCCGGGACTAGCGGGAGTGGGAATGAGCAGTTCTTC. Translation: CASSSGTSGSGNEQFF.

The chain employs TRBV18 and TRBJ2-2; 8 nucleotides agree with TRBD1. Germline V gene lookup returns CDR1 KGHSH and CDR2 LQKENI. This CDR3 spans 16 amino acids. V lost 6 bases and J lost 0; bases outside the gene matches: 6. CDR3 bases: TGTGCCAGCTCGAAAAGGACAGGGTCGAACACCGGGGAGCTGTTTTTT. Protein product: CASSKRTGSNTGELFF.

This chain connects TRBV7-6 to TRBJ2-2, with D tentatively TRBD2 (7 bases). Germline assignment: CDR1 SGHVS and CDR2 FNYEAQ. Trimming cost V 1 base and J 1 base, with 13 bases left between them. The CDR3 has 17 amino acids. CDR3 loop: CASSLVGGARNTGELFF. The DNA for the CDR3 is TGTGCCAGCAGCTTAGTTGGGGGGGCTAGGAACACCGGGGAGCTGTTTTTT.

The chain has TRBV5-6 and TRBJ2-7, with TRBD1 as a possible D gene (5 bases). Looked up from germline, CDR1 is SGHDT and CDR2 is YYEEEE. The CDR3 has 15 residues. Trimming pared 7 bases from V and 0 bases from J, leaving 17 bases between. The CDR3 is CASRHFRESSYEQYF. Written as DNA, the CDR3 is TGTGCCAGCCGCCACTTCAGGGAAAGCTCCTACGAGCAGTACTTC.

The CDR3 sequence: CASSSGFNEQFF. CDR3 sequence (DNA): TGTGCCAGCAGTTCAGGGTTTAATGAGCAGTTCTTC. The chain links TRBV9 to TRBJ2-1; tentatively, D is TRBD1 (5 bases). V lost 5 bases to trimming and J lost 7 bases, with 10 bases between them. Germline CDR1 and CDR2: SGDLS and YYNGEE. The CDR3 length is 12 residues.

V gene TRBV6-5 combines with J gene TRBJ2-2; TRBD2 agrees at 12 bases. Germline loops: CDR1 MNHEY, CDR2 SVGAGI. The CDR3 totals 15 residues. Germline trimming cut 6 bases from V and 6 bases from J; bases unmatched to any gene: 5. The CDR3 region is CASRRLAGDPGELFF. Here the CDR3 DNA reads TGTGCCAGCAGGAGACTAGCGGGAGACCCCGGGGAGCTGTTTTTT.

The V call is TRBV29-1, the J call TRBJ1-1; D ambiguous. V was clipped by 6 bases and J by 4 bases, with 15 bases between them. Germline V gene lookup returns CDR1 SQVTM and CDR2 ANQGSEA. The CDR3 covers 13 residues. The CDR3 bases are TGCAGCGTCGAATTCTGGGGAGGCACTGAAGCTTTCTTT. Protein: CSVEFWGGTEAFF. Supplemented by reference TRBV29-1 and TRBJ1-1, the full variable domain reads SAVISQKPSRDICQRGTSLTIQCQVDSQVTMMFWYRQQPGQSLTLIATANQGSEATYESGFVIDKFPISRPNLTFSTLTVSNMSPEDSSIYLCSVEFWGGTEAFFGQGTRLTVV.

The chain recombines TRBV19 with TRBJ1-2; the D gene is possibly TRBD1 (5 bases). V was clipped by 6 bases and J by 3 bases, with 17 bases between them. CDR3 length: 15 amino acids. Germline V gene lookup returns CDR1 LNHDA and CDR2 SQIVND (reference sequence). In nucleotides, the CDR3 is TGTGCCAGTAGGGCAACGGACCCCAGGGACTATGGCTACACCTTC. Translation: CASRATDPRDYGYTF.

The V call is TRBV25-1, the J call TRBJ1-5; TRBD1 matches 9 bases. This CDR3 spans 15 amino acids. Germline V gene lookup returns CDR1 MGHDK and CDR2 SYGVNS. J was trimmed by 4 bases and V by 4 bases; bases with no gene match: 5. CDR3 in amino acids: CASSGTGAPNQPQHF. The CDR3 DNA reads as TGTGCCAGCAGTGGGACAGGGGCCCCTAATCAGCCCCAGCATTTT.

The V gene is TRBV21-1, the J gene TRBJ2-2; the D segment call TRBD2 is taken from the table without a DNA check. TRBV21-1 is a known pseudogene. This CDR3 is built from 16 residues. The CDR3, as DNA: TGTGCCAGCAGCAAAGACCCAGCGGGGAACACCGGGGAGCTGTTTTTT. It yields the protein CASSKDPAGNTGELFF.

The V call is TRBV28, the J call TRBJ1-1; D gene unclear. Per germline, CDR1 MDHEN and CDR2 SYDVKM. Trimming stripped 6 bases from V and 0 bases from J, with 11 bases between. The CDR3 is made up of 14 amino acids. The CDR3 DNA reads as TGTGCCAGCAGACGATTATTAATGAACACTGAAGCTTTCTTT. It codes for CASRRLLMNTEAFF.

The chain is built from TRBV19 and TRBJ2-3; 8 bases are shared with TRBD2. V lost 5 bases and J lost 2; bases outside the gene matches: 12. The CDR3 has 17 residues. Germline V CDR1 and CDR2: LNHDA, SQIVND (reference sequence). CDR3 region: CASSARGLGQYTDTQYF. CDR3 nucleotide sequence: TGTGCCAGTAGTGCCCGGGGACTAGGACAATACACAGATACGCAGTATTTT.

V is TRBV9 and J is TRBJ2-5; perhaps D is TRBD1 or TRBD2 (5 bases each). Germline loops: CDR1 SGDLS, CDR2 YYNGEE. The CDR3 spans 14 residues. V was pared by 3 bases and J by 2 bases, with 11 bases between. The CDR3 region has the DNA TGTGCCAGCAGCGGGGGGACGGAGCAAGAGACCCAGTACTTC. Encoded protein: CASSGGTEQETQYF.

The chain employs TRBV27 and TRBJ2-7; 8 bases fit TRBD1. Trimming at V came to 3 bases and at J to 3 bases, leaving 16 bases not matched to a gene. The CDR3 consists of 18 residues. Germline lookup yields CDR1 MNHEY and CDR2 SMNVEV (reference sequence). DNA for the CDR3: TGTGCCAGCAGTTTCCCGGACTCTCGGACAGGGAAACTCTACGAGCAGTACTTC. Its protein is CASSFPDSRTGKLYEQYF.

This clone showed up just once. The chain has TRBV7-8 and TRBJ2-3, with no clear D. CDR3 length equals 12 residues. V dropped 4 bases and J dropped 3 bases, with 5 bases sitting between them. Per germline, CDR1 SGHVS and CDR2 FQNEAQ. The CDR3 loop reads CASSSGTDTQYF. The CDR3 DNA reads TGTGCCAGCAGCTCCGGGACAGATACGCAGTATTTT. Looking up the rest from reference TRBV7-8 and TRBJ2-3 gives the full variable domain: GAGVSQSPRYKVAKRGQDVALRCDPISGHVSLFWYQQALGQGPEFLTYFQNEAQLDKSGLPSDRFFAERPEGSVSTLKIQRTQQEDSAVYLCASSSGTDTQYFGPGTRLTVL.

The chain links TRBV28 to TRBJ2-7, with a tentative D call TRBD2 (6 bases). CDR1 is MDHEN and CDR2 is SYDVKM in the germline V gene. V was pared by 4 bases and J by 6 bases, with 16 bases between. This CDR3 has 14 amino acids. DNA for the CDR3: TGTGCCAGCAGTTCCTTGACTAGGGCGGCCGAGCAGTACTTC. This encodes CASSSLTRAAEQYF.

The chain uses TRBV2 and TRBJ2-3; TRBD1 aligns across 8 bases. CDR1 is SNHLY, CDR2 FYNNEI, per germline. There are 17 residues in the CDR3. V gave up 4 bases and J gave up 2 bases; unmatched junction bases: 11. CDR3 region: CASSGEFDRGFTDTQYF. The CDR3 DNA is TGTGCCAGCAGTGGCGAATTTGACAGGGGCTTCACAGATACGCAGTATTTT.

The J gene is TRBJ1-2, the V gene TRBV5-1; D is possibly TRBD1 (6 bases). Trimming removed 3 bases at V and 5 bases at J, with 17 bases between. The CDR3 totals 15 residues. Per germline, CDR1 SGHRS and CDR2 YFSETQ. The CDR3 protein is CASSSETTGPYGYTF. The CDR3 region has the DNA TGCGCCAGCAGCTCCGAGACGACAGGCCCTTATGGCTACACCTTC.

This clone was seen once. This chain uses TRBV7-2 with TRBJ2-5; D ambiguous. The germline V and J ends were trimmed by 1 base and 2 bases, with 5 bases remaining between them. Germline CDR1 and CDR2: SGHTA and FQGNSA. The CDR3 is made up of 13 amino acids. CDR3 sequence reads: CASSLGVQETQYF. DNA for the CDR3: TGTGCCAGCAGCTTAGGGGTGCAAGAGACCCAGTACTTC. The full variable domain, completed using reference TRBV7-2 and TRBJ2-5, is GAGVSQSPSNKVTEKGKDVELRCDPISGHTALYWYRQSLGQGLEFLIYFQGNSAPDKSGLPSDRFSAERTGGSVSTLTIQRTQQEDSAVYLCASSLGVQETQYFGPGTRLLVL.

This clone has only one observation. The gene calls are TRBV4-1 and TRBJ1-3; D unclear. The ends were cut back, 1 base at V and 0 bases at J, with 10 bases in the middle. This CDR3 has 16 amino acids. The germline V gene has CDR1 MGHRA and CDR2 YSYEKL. CDR3 sequence: CASSQVAANSGNTIYF. CDR3 bases: TGCGCCAGCAGCCAAGTTGCGGCGAACTCTGGAAACACCATATATTTT.

The chain employs TRBV4-2 and TRBJ2-1; a possible D gene is TRBD1 (6 bases). V was pared by 2 bases and J by 7 bases, with 15 bases between. The CDR3 runs 15 residues. The germline V gene encodes CDR1 LGHNA and CDR2 YNFKEQ. The CDR3 loop reads CASSQPLDSINEQFF. The CDR3 nucleotides are TGTGCCAGCAGCCAACCCCTGGACAGCATAAATGAGCAGTTCTTC.